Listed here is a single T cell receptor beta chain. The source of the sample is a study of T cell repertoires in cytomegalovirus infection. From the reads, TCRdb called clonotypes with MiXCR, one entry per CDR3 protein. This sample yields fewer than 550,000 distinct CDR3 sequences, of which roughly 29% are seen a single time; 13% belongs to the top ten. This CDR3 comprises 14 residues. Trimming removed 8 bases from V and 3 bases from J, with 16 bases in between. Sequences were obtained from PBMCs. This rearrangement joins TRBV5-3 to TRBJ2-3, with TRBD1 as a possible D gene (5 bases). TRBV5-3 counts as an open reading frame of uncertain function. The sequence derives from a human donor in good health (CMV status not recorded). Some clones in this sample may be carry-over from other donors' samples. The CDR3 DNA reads TGTGCCAGCAGCCCAGGGTTTCGGACAGATACGCAGTATTTT. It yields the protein CASSPGFRTDTQYF.